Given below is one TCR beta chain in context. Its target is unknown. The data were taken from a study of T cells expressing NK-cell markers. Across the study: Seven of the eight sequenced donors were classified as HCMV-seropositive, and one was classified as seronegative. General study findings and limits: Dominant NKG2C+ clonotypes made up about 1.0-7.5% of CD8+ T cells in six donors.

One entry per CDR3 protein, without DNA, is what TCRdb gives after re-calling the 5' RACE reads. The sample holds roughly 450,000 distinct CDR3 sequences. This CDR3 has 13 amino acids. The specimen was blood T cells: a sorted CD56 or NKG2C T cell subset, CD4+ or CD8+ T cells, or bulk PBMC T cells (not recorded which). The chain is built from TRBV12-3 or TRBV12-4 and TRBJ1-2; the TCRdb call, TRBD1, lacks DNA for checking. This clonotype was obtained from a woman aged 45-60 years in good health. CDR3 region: CASHRWGFYGYTF.